This T cell receptor (beta chain) was identified in a study of blood T cell repertoires in COVID-19. Study details: Samples of COVID-19 (acute and convalescent) were obtained from the United States, Italy and Spain. PBMCs, B-cell-depleted T cells, or T cells were the source of the cDNA or gDNA that made up the material.

In the source study's methods: Amplification of reference gene primers provided the estimated nucleated cell counts. Using immunoSEQ multiplex PCR, the repertoire was profiled, and TCRdb retains in-frame clones only, with some absent. The V and J calls and clone size were taken over from that table, and D and trimming were inferred from the DNA. The sample holds approximately 300,000 clones, approximately 88% seen once. The CDR3 covers 19 residues. Material for sequencing was peripheral blood. The genes are TRBV21-1 and TRBJ1-4; TRBD1 is the table's D call, not checked against the DNA. TRBV21-1 constitutes a pseudogene. The clonotype comes from a man aged 18 to 29 who had recovered from COVID-19. The CDR3 is CASSKVLDRRYTTNEKLFF. The DNA for the CDR3 is TGTGCCAGCAGCAAAGTACTGGACAGGCGATACACAACTAATGAAAAACTGTTTTTT.